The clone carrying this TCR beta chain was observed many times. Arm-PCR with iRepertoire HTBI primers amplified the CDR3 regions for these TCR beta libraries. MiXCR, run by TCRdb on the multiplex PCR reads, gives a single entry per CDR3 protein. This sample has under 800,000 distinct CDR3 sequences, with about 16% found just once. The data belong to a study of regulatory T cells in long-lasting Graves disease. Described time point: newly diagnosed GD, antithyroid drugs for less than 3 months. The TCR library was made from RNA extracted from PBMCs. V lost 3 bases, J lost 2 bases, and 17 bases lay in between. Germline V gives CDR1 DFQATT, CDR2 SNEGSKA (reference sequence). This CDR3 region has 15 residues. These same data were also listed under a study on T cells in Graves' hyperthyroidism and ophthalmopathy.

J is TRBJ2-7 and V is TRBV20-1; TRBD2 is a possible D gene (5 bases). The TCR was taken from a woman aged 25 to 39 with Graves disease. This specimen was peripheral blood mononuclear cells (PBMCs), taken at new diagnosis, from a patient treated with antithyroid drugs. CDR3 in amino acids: CSASDGGRLPYEQYF. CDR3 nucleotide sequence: TGCAGTGCTAGCGACGGAGGACGGCTTCCCTACGAGCAGTACTTC.